These 2 T cell receptor beta chains share one sample of origin, sequenced in a study of T-cell reconstitution after alpha-beta-depleted transplantation in children. Unique molecular identifiers featured in how the TCRbeta library was prepared. TCRdb itself ran the PCR reads through MiXCR, one entry per CDR3 protein. The sample consists of a few hundred thousand distinct CDR3 sequences, around a tenth of them appearing once. Sequenced material: PBMCs from the stem cell graft donor, taken from the stem cell graft. These receptors all stem from a human donor who donated a stem cell graft to a child with acute lymphoblastic leukemia.

The chain recombines TRBV4-1 with TRBJ2-7; D unclear. In germline, CDR1 is MGHRA, CDR2 YSYEKL. The CDR3 has 14 amino acids. Deletions cut 1 base from V and 7 bases from J, with 14 bases between. The DNA for the CDR3 is TGCGCCAGCAGCCAAGCCGGCCAGGCTGGGGAGCAGTACTTC. Its translation is CASSQAGQAGEQYF.

J is TRBJ2-3 and V is TRBV7-9; D unclear. The V and J ends lost 4 bases and 2 bases respectively, with 16 bases between them. The CDR3 is 16 amino acids. Per germline, CDR1 SEHNR and CDR2 FQNEAQ (reference sequence). This CDR3 reads CASSSSGTGYTDTQYF. In nucleotides, the CDR3 is TGTGCCAGCAGCTCTTCCGGAACCGGGTACACAGATACGCAGTATTTT.